Listed below are T cell receptor beta chains from one sample, sequenced in a study of T-cell memory formation after mild COVID-19. In TCRdb, the 5' RACE reads were re-called with MiXCR into one record per CDR3 protein. This sample has about 140,000 distinct CDR3 sequences; 11% to 15% occur once, and the top ten carry 28%. The sample was PBMCs or a T cell subset sorted from them (not recorded which). The receptors here all came from an adult woman who had mild COVID-19 (a few samples of this study predate the infection). Cell type and time point are not known. Both conserved end residues are part of each CDR3. The D gene is left open where the match is weak. Rows give clone size only sometimes, using once, few, many, or a class for an expanded clone.

j_call v_call clone_size d_call cdr3_aa cdr3_nt
TRBJ1-5 TRBV7-6 - - CASSTTENQPQHF TGTGCCAGCAGCACAACAGAGAATCAGCCCCAGCATTTT
TRBJ2-1 TRBV7-3 many TRBD1 CASSSGTGLYNEQFF TGTGCCAGCAGCTCCGGGACAGGGCTCTACAATGAGCAGTTCTTC
TRBJ2-3 TRBV7-3 few - CASSPLAADTQYF TGTGCCAGCAGCCCCTTGGCTGCAGATACGCAGTATTTT
TRBJ1-1 TRBV4-1 - - CASSQERGRSNTEAFF TGCGCCAGCAGCCAAGAAAGGGGTCGCTCGAACACTGAAGCTTTCTTT
TRBJ2-7 TRBV5-4 few TRBD1 CASSLLGTGGPYEQYF TGTGCCAGCAGCTTACTTGGGACAGGGGGCCCCTACGAGCAGTACTTC
TRBJ2-5 TRBV5-4 - TRBD1 CASSLDRDFQETQYF TGTGCCAGCAGTCTGGACAGGGACTTCCAAGAGACCCAGTACTTC
TRBJ2-7 TRBV27 few TRBD2 CASSLGTRGWEQYF TGTGCCAGCAGCCTTGGGACTAGGGGATGGGAGCAGTACTTC
TRBJ2-1 TRBV20-1 - TRBD2 CSARTSGGLWDEQFF TGCAGTGCGAGGACTAGCGGGGGGCTTTGGGATGAGCAGTTCTTC
TRBJ2-1 TRBV4-1 once - CASSQERASVSHNEQFF TGCGCCAGCAGCCAAGAACGGGCTAGCGTATCCCACAATGAGCAGTTCTTC
TRBJ2-3 TRBV5-5 few TRBD2 CASSRGGGRGFRTDTQYF TGTGCCAGCAGCCGCGGGGGGGGTCGCGGGTTCCGCACAGATACGCAGTATTTT
TRBJ2-1 TRBV12-3/TRBV12-4 few - CASSLQPGSNEQFF TGTGCCAGCAGTTTACAACCGGGATCCAATGAGCAGTTCTTC
TRBJ1-2 TRBV29-1 few - CSVEDRRLFTF TGCAGCGTTGAAGACAGGCGCCTCTTCACCTTC
TRBJ1-1 TRBV20-1 - TRBD1 CSAKGQPNTEAFF TGCAGTGCAAAGGGACAGCCGAACACTGAAGCTTTCTTT
TRBJ2-7 TRBV7-9 few TRBD2 CASSLESGRASYEQYF TGTGCCAGCAGCTTAGAAAGCGGGAGGGCCTCCTACGAGCAGTACTTC
TRBJ2-5 TRBV6-5 few - CASSYGGPETQYF TGTGCCAGCAGTTATGGGGGGCCAGAGACCCAGTACTTC
TRBJ2-1 TRBV5-1 - - CASSLGQLNEQFF TGCGCCAGCAGCTTGGGTCAGCTAAATGAGCAGTTCTTC
TRBJ2-1 TRBV6-5 - - CASRKPGPLHNEQFF TGTGCCAGCAGGAAACCGGGACCATTGCACAATGAGCAGTTCTTC
TRBJ2-2 TRBV7-9 - - CASSPSWGTGELFF TGTGCCAGCAGCCCTAGTTGGGGCACCGGGGAGCTGTTTTTT
TRBJ2-2 TRBV27 - TRBD2 CASRQRGGTGELFF TGTGCCAGCAGACAGCGGGGAGGGACCGGGGAGCTGTTTTTT
TRBJ1-2 TRBV7-9 - TRBD1 CASSFGQGVTNYGYTF TGTGCCAGCAGCTTCGGACAGGGGGTAACTAACTATGGCTACACCTTC
TRBJ2-2 TRBV6-1 - - CASSEGHEPTGELFF TGTGCCAGCAGTGAAGGACATGAGCCAACCGGGGAGCTGTTTTTT
TRBJ2-7 TRBV10-2 - - CASSESTTRYEQYF TGCGCCAGCAGTGAGTCGACCACCCGCTACGAGCAGTACTTC
TRBJ2-2 TRBV20-1 few TRBD2 CSARWLAGTGELFF TGCAGTGCTAGGTGGCTAGCGGGAACCGGGGAGCTGTTTTTT
TRBJ1-2 TRBV15 few - CATSQSSGAGHYGYTF TGTGCCACCAGCCAATCCTCAGGCGCTGGGCACTATGGCTACACCTTC
TRBJ2-5 TRBV5-1 - TRBD1 CASSHGQGAAQETQYF TGCGCCAGCAGCCACGGACAGGGCGCAGCACAGGAGACCCAGTACTTC
TRBJ1-5 TRBV3-1 few - CASSPNFDSSNQPQHF TGTGCCAGCAGCCCTAACTTCGACAGTAGCAATCAGCCCCAGCATTTT
TRBJ2-3 TRBV4-3 many TRBD2 CASSQERGELSGGTDTQYF TGCGCCAGCAGCCAAGAACGGGGGGAGTTGAGCGGAGGCACAGATACGCAGTATTTT
TRBJ2-4 TRBV4-1 - - CASSPQGPSDIQYF TGCGCCAGCAGCCCTCAGGGGCCCTCTGACATTCAGTACTTC
TRBJ2-3 TRBV7-2 few - CASSLRILPTDTQYF TGTGCCAGCAGCTTGAGGATACTACCCACAGATACGCAGTATTTT
TRBJ2-7 TRBV12-3/TRBV12-4 - TRBD2 CASSLHSGSGYEQYF TGTGCCAGCAGTCTTCATAGCGGGAGTGGGTACGAGCAGTACTTC
TRBJ2-2 TRBV24-1 few - CATSDFRTTNTGELFF TGTGCCACCAGTGATTTCAGGACAACGAACACCGGGGAGCTGTTTTTT
TRBJ1-1 TRBV12-3/TRBV12-4 few - CASSFRGVLTEAFF TGTGCCAGCAGTTTTCGAGGGGTGTTGACTGAAGCTTTCTTT
TRBJ1-1 TRBV7-6 few TRBD1 CASHPGDRIRGNEAFF TGTGCCAGCCACCCAGGGGACAGAATAAGGGGCAATGAAGCTTTCTTT
TRBJ2-4 TRBV11-1 - - CASSYTDRVGDQYF TGTGCCAGCAGCTATACGGACCGGGTGGGGGATCAGTACTTC
TRBJ2-7 TRBV4-1 - - CASSQDHGPLMGEQYF TGCGCCAGCAGCCAAGATCACGGGCCACTGATGGGTGAGCAGTACTTC
TRBJ2-1 TRBV7-9 few - CASSLEGQTNEQFF TGTGCCAGCAGCTTAGAGGGGCAGACCAATGAGCAGTTCTTC
TRBJ2-5 TRBV25-1 few TRBD2 CASSMRTSPIGTGEVQYF TGTGCCAGCAGTATGAGGACTAGTCCGATCGGCACTGGTGAGGTCCAGTACTTC
TRBJ2-2 TRBV12-1 few - CASRHLQGRDTGELFF TGTGCCAGCAGACACTTGCAGGGGCGGGATACCGGGGAGCTGTTTTTT
TRBJ1-1 TRBV20-1 many - CSARDITGDQNTEAFF TGCAGTGCTAGAGATATTACCGGGGACCAGAACACTGAAGCTTTCTTT
TRBJ1-5 TRBV29-1 medium-sized - CSVRTGGQPQHF TGCAGCGTGAGGACGGGTGGTCAGCCCCAGCATTTT
TRBJ1-4 TRBV5-5 - - CASSSVPGTNEKLFF TGTGCCAGCAGCTCCGTCCCCGGCACTAATGAAAAACTGTTTTTT
TRBJ2-5 TRBV12-3/TRBV12-4 - TRBD1 CASRSDRVGETQYF TGTGCCAGCAGAAGCGACAGGGTCGGTGAGACCCAGTACTTC
TRBJ2-7 TRBV20-1 few - CSAKDGGPGRRETYEQYF TGCAGTGCCAAGGACGGGGGGCCAGGGCGCCGGGAGACCTACGAGCAGTACTTC
TRBJ2-7 TRBV4-1 few TRBD2 CASSRQGTRLYEQYF TGCGCCAGCAGCCGGCAGGGGACTAGACTGTACGAGCAGTACTTC
TRBJ2-2 TRBV7-9 few - CASSLGPSEVTGELFF TGTGCCAGCAGCTTAGGACCCAGCGAGGTCACCGGGGAGCTGTTTTTT
TRBJ2-7 TRBV6-2/TRBV6-3 - - CASRQTSYEQYF TGTGCCAGCCGACAGACATCCTACGAGCAGTACTTC
TRBJ1-6 TRBV7-3 - TRBD1 CASSENRGNSPLHF TGTGCCAGCAGCGAGAACAGGGGAAATTCACCCCTCCACTTT
TRBJ2-5 TRBV7-7 few - CASSPKEAGETQYF TGTGCTAGCAGTCCAAAGGAGGCGGGGGAGACCCAGTACTTC
TRBJ2-5 TRBV9 few - CASSDLKGGLQETQYF TGTGCCAGCAGCGATCTTAAGGGGGGATTGCAAGAGACCCAGTACTTC
TRBJ2-7 TRBV15 many - CATSRDETFYEQYF TGTGCCACCAGCAGAGACGAGACTTTCTACGAGCAGTACTTC
TRBJ2-7 TRBV29-1 few - CSVASGETYEQYF TGCAGCGTTGCATCCGGGGAGACCTACGAGCAGTACTTC
TRBJ1-1 TRBV7-8 few - CASSLLRGTNTEAFF TGTGCCAGCAGCTTGTTGCGGGGAACGAACACTGAAGCTTTCTTT
TRBJ2-1 TRBV7-2 few TRBD2 CASSFPRGLAGTPGDEQFF TGTGCCAGCAGCTTCCCACGAGGGTTAGCGGGGACCCCCGGGGATGAGCAGTTCTTC
TRBJ2-1 TRBV12-5 few - CASGYQAVSSYNEQFF TGTGCTAGTGGTTACCAAGCGGTTAGCTCCTACAATGAGCAGTTCTTC
TRBJ1-2 TRBV14 few - CASRTIYGYTF TGTGCCAGCAGGACAATCTATGGCTACACCTTC